Each of the 23 T cell receptor beta chains below was sequenced from the same sample in a study of blood T cell repertoires in COVID-19. The protocol was immunoSEQ multiplex PCR, while the TCRdb copy is restricted to in-frame clones and leaves out a portion. The sample gives around 200,000 clones, 89% of which show up once; about 0.8% is in the top ten. The source material was PBMCs or T cells enriched from blood (not recorded which). The receptor set was obtained from a woman aged 18-29 years who had recovered from COVID-19.

This sequence joins TRBV7-9 and TRBJ2-3; no clear D. CDR1 is SEHNR, CDR2 FQNEAQ, per germline (reference sequence). The CDR3 loop spans 12 amino acids. Between the trimmed V and J ends, which lost 4 bases and 2 bases, there was a span of 4 bases. CDR3 protein: CASSSSTDTQYF. For the CDR3, the DNA is TGTGCCAGCAGCTCGTCCACAGATACGCAGTATTTT.

CDR3 DNA sequence: TGTGCCAGCAGTTCCTACCCGGGACTAGCGGGAGGGTACGAGCAGTACTTC. It codes for CASSSYPGLAGGYEQYF. The V gene is TRBV27, the J gene TRBJ2-7, with 16 bases lining up with TRBD2. The CDR3 extends over 17 amino acids. With V trimmed by 4 bases and J by 4 bases, 7 bases remained unmatched. Germline V gene sequence: CDR1 MNHEY, CDR2 SMNVEV (reference sequence).

The chain recombines TRBV7-3 with TRBJ2-1, with 9 bases lining up with TRBD2. CDR1 is SGHTA, CDR2 FQGTGA, per germline. V dropped 5 bases and J dropped 7; count of bases not matched to a gene: 9. The CDR3 has 15 amino acids. The CDR3 DNA is TGTGCCAGCAGCCTGGCGGGGGGGCCCGGGAATGAGCAGTTCTTC. Translating it yields CASSLAGGPGNEQFF.

CDR3: CASTPGGTAGNTIYF. Written as DNA, the CDR3 is TGCGCCAGCACCCCAGGGGGAACCGCTGGAAACACCATATATTTT. This rearrangement joins TRBV5-1 to TRBJ1-3, with TRBD1 matching 7 bases. V lost 6 bases to trimming and J lost 2 bases; unmatched junction nucleotides: 8. This CDR3 comprises 15 residues. Germline values: CDR1 SGHRS, CDR2 YFSETQ.

The table lists this clone with a count of one. V usage is TRBV3-1 (or the pseudogene TRBV3-2) and J usage is TRBJ2-5; weak D call: TRBD1 (7 bases). V gave up 1 base and J gave up 10 bases, with 13 bases separating them. The CDR3 is made up of 13 amino acids. The V gene's germline CDR1 is LGHDT and CDR2 YNNKEL (reference sequence). The CDR3 DNA reads TGTGCCAGCAGCCAAGCGGCAGGGGGGAACCAGTACTTC. Its translation is CASSQAAGGNQYF.

The CDR3 bases are TGTGCCAGTTCCCATTCCGGGGCTGAAGCTTTCTTT. Amino acids: CASSHSGAEAFF. The chain joins TRBV19 to TRBJ1-1; D ambiguous. This CDR3 is 12 amino acids long. The germline V gene encodes CDR1 LNHDA and CDR2 SQIVND (reference sequence). V was trimmed by 8 bases and J by 6 bases, leaving 13 bases between them.

The count of this clone is one. The CDR3 coding sequence is TGTGCCAGCAGCTCTCCCCGGGACAGGGGGAATGAGCAGTTCTTC. Translating it yields CASSSPRDRGNEQFF. The V call is TRBV7-2, the J call TRBJ2-1; 11 nucleotides match TRBD1. Trimming at V came to 4 bases and at J to 7 bases, leaving 6 bases not matched to a gene. The CDR3 runs to 15 residues. Per the germline V gene, CDR1 is SGHTA and CDR2 is FQGNSA.

The chain couples TRBV10-3 to TRBJ2-5, with D hard to call. In germline, CDR1 is ENHRY, CDR2 SYGVKD. V lost 8 bases, J lost 0 bases, and 7 bases lay in between. The CDR3 runs 12 residues. CDR3 amino acids: CAIGTDQETQYF. As DNA, the CDR3 is TGTGCCATCGGCACAGACCAAGAGACCCAGTACTTC.

The V gene is TRBV25-1, the J gene TRBJ1-1; 8 bases match TRBD1. V dropped 6 bases and J dropped 5; count of bases not matched to a gene: 8. Germline V gene lookup returns CDR1 MGHDK and CDR2 SYGVNS. The CDR3 totals 14 residues. CDR3 nucleotide sequence: TGTGCCAGCAGGGGGACAGGCTTTAAGACTGAAGCTTTCTTT. It codes for CASRGTGFKTEAFF. The full variable domain, in which reference TRBV25-1 and TRBJ1-1 provide the parts outside the CDR3, is EADIYQTPRYLVIGTGKKITLECSQTMGHDKMYWYQQDPGMELHLIHYSYGVNSTEKGDLSSESTVSRIRTEHFPLTLESARPSHTSQYLCASRGTGFKTEAFFGQGTRLTVV.

The V call is TRBV3-1 (or the pseudogene TRBV3-2), the J call TRBJ1-2, with a weak D call TRBD1 (5 bases). CDR1 LGHDT and CDR2 YNNKEL come from the germline V gene (reference sequence). Between the trimmed V and J ends, which lost 5 bases and 4 bases, there was a span of 20 bases. The CDR3 spans 16 residues. The CDR3 nucleotides are TGTGCCAGCAGCACCTATCCGAACCGGGACTTCTATGGCTACACCTTC. The encoded protein is CASSTYPNRDFYGYTF.

The chain recombines TRBV6-5 with TRBJ2-1; maybe TRBD2 (6 bases). V dropped 4 bases and J dropped 9 bases, with 16 bases sitting between them. Germline CDR1 reads MNHEY; CDR2 reads SVGAGI. The CDR3 has 14 residues. DNA for the CDR3: TGTGCCAGCAGTTGGCGGACTACTTCAGGTGAGCAGTTCTTC. It is translated as CASSWRTTSGEQFF.

The V and J genes are TRBV27 and TRBJ2-7; TRBD1 agrees at 10 bases. Trimming took 6 bases from V and 7 from J; bases not matched to a gene: 12. Germline V gene data show CDR1 as MNHEY and CDR2 as SMNVEV (reference sequence). The CDR3 is 15 residues long. CDR3 sequence: CASRTGGQGPREQYF. CDR3 bases: TGTGCCAGCAGGACCGGGGGACAGGGGCCTCGGGAGCAGTACTTC.

This clone has only a few counts. This CDR3 is CASSPLGAGEGYEQYF. The CDR3 nucleotides read TGTGCCAGCTCACCACTTGGGGCAGGGGAAGGCTACGAGCAGTACTTC. The V call is TRBV18, the J call TRBJ2-7, with D tentatively TRBD1 (6 bases). Per the germline V gene, CDR1 is KGHSH and CDR2 is LQKENI. The V gene lost 1 base and the J gene lost 3 bases, with 16 bases spanning the gap. The CDR3 is 16 amino acids.

This rearrangement joins TRBV4-2 to TRBJ2-7, with 8 bases lining up with TRBD2. The germline V gene encodes CDR1 LGHNA and CDR2 YNFKEQ. The ends lost 5 bases at V and 5 bases at J; junction bases unmatched: 8. The CDR3 runs 14 residues. In DNA form, the CDR3 reads TGTGCCAGCAGCTACGGGTTAGCGGGAAACGAGCAGTACTTC. Its protein is CASSYGLAGNEQYF.

The table lists this clone with a few counts. CDR3 protein: CASRVKSGRGGNQPQHF. In DNA, the CDR3 is TGTGCCAGCAGAGTGAAGTCAGGGAGGGGTGGTAATCAGCCCCAGCATTTT. The chain combines TRBV5-8 with TRBJ1-5; possible D gene TRBD1, 5 bases. Per the germline V gene, CDR1 is SGHTS and CDR2 is YDEGEE. V shed 5 bases and J shed 4 bases, with 22 bases lying between them. The CDR3 has 17 residues.

The chain is built from TRBV27 and TRBJ2-3, with 9 nucleotides matching TRBD2. Germline CDR1 is MNHEY and CDR2 is SMNVEV (reference sequence). With V trimmed by 2 bases and J by 3 bases, 12 bases remained unmatched. The CDR3 runs to 18 residues. The CDR3 region is CASSLDRREGVVTDTQYF. The CDR3 DNA sequence: TGTGCCAGCAGTTTAGATCGGCGGGAGGGTGTAGTGACAGATACGCAGTATTTT.

The chain recombines TRBV30 with TRBJ2-3; 8 nucleotides match TRBD2. With 4 bases clipped from V and 1 base from J, the junction kept 7 bases outside the gene matches. Germline loops: CDR1 GTSNPN, CDR2 SVGIG (reference sequence). The CDR3 has 15 residues. The CDR3 sequence is CAWTSGLAGTDTQYF. The CDR3 DNA reads as TGTGCCTGGACATCCGGACTAGCAGGCACAGATACGCAGTATTTT.

The chain recombines TRBV28 with TRBJ1-3; D is unresolved. In germline, CDR1 is MDHEN, CDR2 SYDVKM. CDR3 size: 14 residues. Trimming shortened V by 3 bases and J by 0 bases, and 6 bases separated the two germline ends. The CDR3 protein is CASSLPDSGNTIYF. CDR3 coding DNA: TGTGCCAGCAGTTTGCCAGACTCTGGAAACACCATATATTTT.

The rearrangement links TRBV6-5 to TRBJ2-2, with D perhaps TRBD2 (5 bases). CDR1 MNHEY and CDR2 SVGAGI come from the germline V gene. V lost 3 bases and J lost 10, with 6 bases in between. There are 11 residues in the CDR3. The CDR3 nucleotides are TGTGCCAGCAGTTATCTAGCGGAGCTGTTTTTT. Translated: CASSYLAELFF.

The sample holds one count of this clone. The chain links TRBV21-1 to TRBJ2-6; the DNA was not compared with TRBD1, the D call given in the table. TRBV21-1 is a pseudogene segment. The CDR3 loop spans 20 amino acids. The CDR3 coding sequence is TGTGCCAGCAGCACTCGACAGGGGGCTTATCTCCTCTCTGGGGCCAACGTCCTGACTTTC. Residues: CASSTRQGAYLLSGANVLTF.

The genes are TRBV5-1 and TRBJ2-3, with 9 nucleotides matching TRBD1. J lost 3 bases, V lost 6 bases, and 2 bases had no gene match. The CDR3 consists of 13 residues. CDR1 and CDR2 (germline): SGHRS, YFSETQ. The CDR3 coding sequence is TGCGCCAGCATTGGACAGGGGACAGATACGCAGTATTTT. It is translated as CASIGQGTDTQYF.

The V gene is TRBV12-3 or TRBV12-4, the J gene TRBJ2-2; the D is unclear. Trimming removed 3 bases at V and 7 bases at J, with 9 bases between. This CDR3 is built from 13 residues. The CDR3 spells CASSLTDIGELFF. The CDR3 DNA sequence: TGTGCCAGCAGTTTGACTGATATCGGGGAGCTGTTTTTT.

This chain uses TRBV19 with TRBJ2-6; 10 nucleotides line up with TRBD1. CDR1 is LNHDA and CDR2 is SQIVND in the germline V gene (reference sequence). CDR3 length: 19 residues. The V segment lost 5 bases and the J segment 1 base; nucleotides outside the gene matches: 11. CDR3 region: CASSRYGTGAVSGANVLTF. CDR3 DNA sequence: TGTGCCAGTAGTCGATACGGGACAGGGGCCGTTTCTGGGGCCAACGTCCTGACTTTC.